These 14 T cell receptor beta chains came from one sample sequenced in a study of cytomegalovirus exposure and HLA in healthy donors. Use of 60 Vbeta and 13 Jbeta primers characterized the PCR. Profiling relied on immunoSEQ multiplex PCR, and the TCRdb table lists in-frame clones only, not all of them. Altogether some 190,000 clones are present, around nine tenths being singletons, with the ten largest covering roughly 1.9%. Sequenced material: PBMCs. The receptor source for this set is a woman younger than 35 in good health and CMV-seronegative.

This chain joins TRBV19 and TRBJ2-7, with 7 bases fitting TRBD1. The CDR3 length is 14 residues. Per the germline V gene, CDR1 is LNHDA and CDR2 is SQIVND (reference sequence). Trimming cost V 5 bases and J 5 bases; bases outside gene matches: 9. The CDR3 DNA sequence: TGTGCCAGTAGTCCCCGACAGGGTCGGAACGAGCAGTACTTC. Its protein product is CASSPRQGRNEQYF.

This sequence joins TRBV9 and TRBJ1-6; TRBD1 might be the D (5 bases). CDR1 is SGDLS and CDR2 is YYNGEE in the germline V gene. This CDR3 is 15 amino acids long. V was shortened by 0 bases and J by 7 bases, with 11 bases between the two germline ends. The CDR3 loop is CASSVGAGRNSPLHF. The CDR3 DNA reads as TGTGCCAGCAGCGTAGGGGCAGGGCGAAATTCACCCCTCCACTTT. Filled out from reference TRBV9 and TRBJ1-6, the complete variable domain reads DSGVTQTPKHLITATGQRVTLRCSPRSGDLSVYWYQQSLDQGLQFLIQYYNGEERAKGNILERFSAQQFPDLHSELNLSSLELGDSALYFCASSVGAGRNSPLHFGNGTRLTVT.

The chain combines TRBV27 with TRBJ2-3, with D perhaps TRBD2 (5 bases). V was pared by 6 bases and J by 3 bases, with 13 bases between. Germline V gives CDR1 MNHEY, CDR2 SMNVEV (reference sequence). The CDR3 totals 14 residues. The CDR3 sequence is CASRGRPATDTQYF. CDR3 sequence (DNA): TGTGCCAGCAGAGGGAGACCAGCGACAGATACGCAGTATTTT.

The rearrangement links TRBV10-2 to TRBJ1-5; D unresolved. The CDR3 sequence is 16 residues long. V lost 0 bases and J lost 5, with 14 bases in between. The germline V gene encodes CDR1 WSHSY and CDR2 SAAADI. The CDR3 DNA reads as TGCGCCAGCAGTGAGTCGATTTCCCGGACTTATCAGCCCCAGCATTTT. This translates into CASSESISRTYQPQHF.

The rearrangement joins TRBV2 to TRBJ2-7; TRBD1 matches at 7 bases. This CDR3 contains 14 residues. Looked up from germline, CDR1 is SNHLY and CDR2 is FYNNEI. With V trimmed by 7 bases and J by 2 bases, 8 bases remained unmatched. Here the CDR3 DNA reads TGTGCCAGCAAAACCGGGACAGCCCCCTACGAGCAGTACTTC. Translation: CASKTGTAPYEQYF.

This sequence joins TRBV5-1 and TRBJ1-1, with D uncertain. V dropped 0 bases and J dropped 6 bases, with 6 bases sitting between them. Germline V gives CDR1 SGHRS, CDR2 YFSETQ. The CDR3 loop spans 12 amino acids. The CDR3 coding sequence is TGCGCCAGCAGCTTGGAGTCAGCTGAAGCTTTCTTT. It translates to CASSLESAEAFF. Full variable domain (missing parts from reference TRBV5-1 and TRBJ1-1): KAGVTQTPRYLIKTRGQQVTLSCSPISGHRSVSWYQQTPGQGLQFLFEYFSETQRNKGNFPGRFSGRQFSNSRSEMNVSTLELGDSALYLCASSLESAEAFFGQGTRLTVV.

The chain recombines TRBV6-5 with TRBJ1-2, with 9 bases that match TRBD1. The CDR3 runs 15 residues. Losses at the gene ends were 2 bases for V and 2 bases for J; bases not matched to a gene: 3. Looked up from germline, CDR1 is MNHEY and CDR2 is SVGAGI. CDR3 DNA: TGTGCCAGCAGTTACAGGGACAGGGTAAACTATGGCTACACCTTC. This sequence encodes CASSYRDRVNYGYTF.

The chain has TRBV2 and TRBJ1-5; D might be TRBD1 (5 bases). There are 15 residues in the CDR3. V dropped 1 base and J dropped 4 bases, with 11 bases sitting between them. Germline V gene data show CDR1 as SNHLY and CDR2 as FYNNEI. In nucleotides, the CDR3 is TGTGCCAGCAGTGAAGTTGGGGCAAGGAATCAGCCCCAGCATTTT. Protein product: CASSEVGARNQPQHF.

The J gene is TRBJ1-2, the V gene TRBV2; 12 nucleotides match TRBD1. The length of the CDR3 is 14 residues. V was clipped by 6 bases and J by 8 bases; unmatched bases: 7. Germline lookup yields CDR1 SNHLY and CDR2 FYNNEI. The CDR3 coding sequence is TGTGCCAGCAGCCCGGGACAGGGGGCGGGCGGCTACACCTTC. This sequence encodes CASSPGQGAGGYTF.

The chain recombines TRBV18 with TRBJ2-5, with 7 positions matching TRBD2. CDR3 length: 14 amino acids. The V and J ends lost 3 bases and 5 bases, in that order; junction bases with no gene match: 6. CDR1 and CDR2 (germline): KGHSH, LQKENI. In DNA form, the CDR3 reads TGTGCCAGCTCACCCCCAGCGGGAATCGAGACCCAGTACTTC. Translation: CASSPPAGIETQYF.

J is TRBJ1-5 and V is TRBV7-9; D call uncertain. This CDR3 region has 15 residues. V was trimmed by 1 base and J by 2 bases, leaving 9 bases between them. Germline values: CDR1 SEHNR, CDR2 FQNEAQ (reference sequence). The CDR3, as DNA: TGTGCCAGCAGCTTAGAAAGGGAGGGCAATCAGCCCCAGCATTTT. Its protein product is CASSLEREGNQPQHF.

CDR3 DNA sequence: TGCGCCAGCAGTCCTACAGGGGGTTGGTACAATGAGCAGTTCTTC. Translated, it gives CASSPTGGWYNEQFF. J is TRBJ2-1 and V is TRBV5-1, with 8 bases matching TRBD1. This CDR3 comprises 15 residues. The junction had 8 bases not matched to a gene; V was cut back by 5 bases and J by 4 bases. From germline, CDR1 is SGHRS and CDR2 YFSETQ.

The V gene is TRBV30, the J gene TRBJ1-1; 9 nucleotides line up with TRBD1. This CDR3 has 13 amino acids. Germline V gene sequence: CDR1 GTSNPN, CDR2 SVGIG (reference sequence). V was clipped by 0 bases and J by 9 bases; unmatched bases: 5. The CDR3 sequence: CAWSVQGAAQAFF. Here the CDR3 DNA reads TGTGCCTGGAGTGTACAGGGGGCCGCGCAAGCTTTCTTT.

The chain carries TRBV11-2 and TRBJ1-6, with 9 bases that match TRBD1. The CDR3 loop spans 15 amino acids. The trim removed 1 base at V and 10 bases at J, leaving 5 bases unmatched. Per germline, CDR1 SGHAT and CDR2 FQNNGV. CDR3 coding DNA: TGTGCCAGCAGCTTAGGGGACAGGGCCAACTCACCCCTCCACTTT. This sequence encodes CASSLGDRANSPLHF.